This entry lists 2 T cell receptor beta chains sequenced from one sample in a study of monozygotic twins with cystic fibrosis (dated by TCRdb to the early 2020s). The library was built by means of the immunoSEQ multiplex PCR assay. TCRdb took this table from immuneACCESS and kept in-frame rearrangements with V and J called. Such tables lack part of the clones; where checked against another copy, unresolved V genes explain under half of the gap, and the rest is unexplained. This sample gives 25,000 to 30,000 clones in total; approximately 90% of them show up just once. Roughly 0.54% of the sample rests with the top ten. Source material: blood. Receptor source: a girl aged 2 to 10 with cystic fibrosis.

This clone has only one observation. This sequence joins TRBV15 and TRBJ2-2; 7 nucleotides match TRBD2. The CDR3 runs to 15 residues. From germline, CDR1 is LNHNV and CDR2 YYDKDF (reference sequence). The ends lost 4 bases at V and 7 bases at J; junction bases unmatched: 9. CDR3 DNA: TGTGCCACCAGCACGAGGGACTACTCGGACGGGGAGCTGTTTTTT. It yields the protein CATSTRDYSDGELFF.

The CDR3 nucleotides are TGCGCCAGCAGCTTGGACCAACCGGGGGAGACCCAGTACTTC. It encodes CASSLDQPGETQYF. The chain carries TRBV5-1 and TRBJ2-5; D is perhaps TRBD2 (5 bases). Per germline, CDR1 SGHRS and CDR2 YFSETQ. V gave up 0 bases and J gave up 5 bases, with 11 bases separating them. The CDR3 loop spans 14 amino acids.